These 3 T cell receptor beta chains were sequenced from one sample in a study of PD-L1 blockade in urothelial cancer (TCRdb year 2017). In light of the paper, this sample's time point label describes: peripheral blood 6 weeks after treatment start. The method behind the library was the immunoSEQ multiplex PCR assay. TCRdb limited this immuneACCESS table to in-frame rearrangements with V and J called. A share of clones is missing; checked studies link under half to unresolved V genes, and the rest is unexplained. The sample has roughly 46,000 clones on record, approximately 86% of them singletons. The top ten clones comprise under 2.5% of the sample. The material sequenced was PBMCs, taken around atezolizumab (anti-PD-L1) treatment. These receptors were obtained from a middle-aged man with urothelial cancer.

The chain combines TRBV28 with TRBJ2-7; TRBD2 agrees at 7 bases. CDR1 MDHEN and CDR2 SYDVKM come from the germline V gene. The V segment lost 5 bases and the J segment 5 bases; nucleotides outside the gene matches: 9. CDR3 length equals 14 residues. The CDR3 protein is CASSRWDYGHEQYF. The CDR3 coding sequence is TGTGCCAGCAGTCGCTGGGACTACGGCCACGAGCAGTACTTC.

The J gene is TRBJ2-7, the V gene TRBV7-9, with 9 bases that match TRBD1. Losses at the gene ends were 5 bases for V and 6 bases for J; bases not matched to a gene: 5. Per germline, CDR1 SEHNR and CDR2 FQNEAQ (reference sequence). The CDR3 contains 13 residues. The CDR3 protein is CASSTWDRVEQYF. In DNA form, the CDR3 reads TGTGCCAGCAGCACATGGGACAGGGTCGAGCAGTACTTC.

The chain combines TRBV7-9 with TRBJ2-5; 7 positions agree with TRBD1. V lost 5 bases to trimming and J lost 0 bases; unmatched junction nucleotides: 3. The CDR3 covers 14 residues. Germline CDR1 is SEHNR and CDR2 is FQNEAQ (reference sequence). The chain's CDR3 is CASSQQGYQETQYF. CDR3 DNA: TGTGCCAGCAGCCAACAGGGGTACCAAGAGACCCAGTACTTC. Variable domain in full (rest from reference TRBV7-9 and TRBJ2-5): DTGVSQNPRHKITKRGQNVTFRCDPISEHNRLYWYRQTLGQGPEFLTYFQNEAQLEKSRLLSDRFSAERPKGSFSTLEIQRTEQGDSAMYLCASSQQGYQETQYFGPGTRLLVL.